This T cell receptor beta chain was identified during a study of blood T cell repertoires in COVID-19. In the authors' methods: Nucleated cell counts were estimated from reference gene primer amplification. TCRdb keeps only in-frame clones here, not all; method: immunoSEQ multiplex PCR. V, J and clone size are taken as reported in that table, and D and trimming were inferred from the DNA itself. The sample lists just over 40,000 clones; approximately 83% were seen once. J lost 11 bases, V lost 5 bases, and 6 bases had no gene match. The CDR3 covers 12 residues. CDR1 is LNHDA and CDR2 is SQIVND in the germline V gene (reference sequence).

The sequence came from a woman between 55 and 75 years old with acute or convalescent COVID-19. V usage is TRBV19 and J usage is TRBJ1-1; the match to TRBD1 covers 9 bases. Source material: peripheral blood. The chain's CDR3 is CASSAGTGIAFF. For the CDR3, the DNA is TGTGCCAGTAGTGCCGGGACAGGGATTGCTTTCTTT.